This T cell receptor beta chain was captured by sequencing in a study of tumor and adjacent non-tumor tissue in lung cancer. About the research overall: Histology: 12 adenocarcinoma, a couple of squamous cell carcinoma, 1 small cell lung cancer. Findings and limits, study-wide: Tumor tissue had significantly higher TCR diversity than normal lung.

The library came from three nested PCR rounds adapted from ARM-PCR protocols. MiXCR, applied by TCRdb to the multiplex PCR reads, yields one record per CDR3 protein. This table has approximately 68,000 distinct CDR3 sequences, 76% appearing once. This sample's RNA came from whole unsorted tissue. The normal lung tissue was taken more than 3 cm from the tumor edge. Donors were chemotherapy-naive, newly diagnosed lung cancer surgical patients in China, August–late 2014. This CDR3 region has 14 residues. In germline, CDR1 is SGHAT, CDR2 FQDESV (reference sequence). Turning to this clonotype: The antigen remains undetermined. Since no conserved phenylalanine or tryptophan closes the CDR3, a read error is the likely cause.

The specimen was distant non-tumor lung tissue. V gene TRBV11-1 combines with J gene TRBJ2-2; the D gene is possibly TRBD2 (5 bases). The TCR originated in a man aged 60 to 69 with non-small cell lung cancer. The CDR3 protein is CARSYTSGTGELFI. CDR3 in DNA: TGTGCAAGAAGCTATACTAGTGGTACCGGGGAGCTGTTTATT.